This entry lists 21 T cell receptor beta chains sequenced from one sample in a study of molecular identifiers for immune sequencing clone quantification. Using its own MiXCR run on the PCR reads, TCRdb lists one record per CDR3 protein. The sample holds about 97,000 distinct CDR3 sequences, around 30% seen once. The sample comprised naive CD8+ T cells from blood, with Jurkat cell RNA spiked in. The subset was: FACS-sorted CD8+CD4-CCR7+CD45RA+ naive T cells. The receptors shown here come from a human donor in good health. Some libraries in this study had Jurkat cell RNA spiked in.

Many counts were recorded for this clonotype. The J gene is TRBJ2-2, the V gene TRBV13; 7 nucleotides agree with TRBD1. J was trimmed by 4 bases and V by 2 bases; bases with no gene match: 4. CDR3 size: 15 residues. Germline CDR1 PRHDT, CDR2 FYEKMQ (reference sequence). The chain's CDR3 is CASSLMGQLTGELFF. CDR3 DNA sequence: TGTGCCAGCAGCTTAATGGGACAGCTCACCGGGGAGCTGTTTTTT.

This clonotype came up a few times. This chain links TRBV9 with TRBJ2-3, with 7 nucleotides matching TRBD1. The CDR3 has 15 amino acids. V shed 0 bases and J 4 bases; nucleotides not matched to a gene: 5. CDR1 and CDR2 from the germline V gene are SGDLS and YYNGEE. Here the CDR3 reads CASSVEGTVPDTQYF. CDR3 nucleotide sequence: TGTGCCAGCAGCGTAGAAGGGACAGTTCCAGATACGCAGTATTTT.

The chain joins TRBV28 to TRBJ2-5; 7 nucleotides agree with TRBD1. The length of the CDR3 is 15 residues. CDR1 is MDHEN, CDR2 SYDVKM, per germline. Losses at the gene ends were 3 bases for V and 5 bases for J; bases not matched to a gene: 9. Written as DNA, the CDR3 is TGTGCCAGCAGTTTGTCAGGGGGAAGGGGGGAGACCCAGTACTTC. Protein product: CASSLSGGRGETQYF.

The chain is built from TRBV7-9 and TRBJ2-1; the match to TRBD1 covers 12 bases. From germline, CDR1 is SEHNR and CDR2 FQNEAQ (reference sequence). J gave up 5 bases and V 5 bases, and 4 bases lay outside the gene matches. CDR3 length: 15 amino acids. For the CDR3, the DNA is TGTGCCAGCAGCCTAGGGACAGGGGGCAACAATGAGCAGTTCTTC. Translating it yields CASSLGTGGNNEQFF. The complete variable domain, with remaining parts taken from reference TRBV7-9 and TRBJ2-1, reads DTGVSQNPRHKITKRGQNVTFRCDPISEHNRLYWYRQTLGQGPEFLTYFQNEAQLEKSRLLSDRFSAERPKGSFSTLEIQRTEQGDSAMYLCASSLGTGGNNEQFFGPGTRLTVL.

The CDR3 sequence is CASSWGTIYEQYF. The DNA of the CDR3 is TGTGCCAGCAGTTGGGGAACGATCTACGAGCAGTACTTC. The rearrangement joins TRBV6-5 to TRBJ2-7; no clear D gene. There are 13 residues in the CDR3. Germline V gene sequence: CDR1 MNHEY, CDR2 SVGAGI. V lost 4 bases and J 3 bases, leaving 10 bases between the germline ends.

In its sample, this clonotype was seen many times. V is TRBV6-5 and J is TRBJ2-7; D unclear. The V end was cut by 0 bases, the J end by 6 bases, with 9 bases between. The germline V gene encodes CDR1 MNHEY and CDR2 SVGAGI. This CDR3 has 13 residues. CDR3 nucleotides: TGTGCCAGCAGTTACTCAGGTTCTGGCGAGCAGTACTTC. It encodes CASSYSGSGEQYF.

Comment on this clonotype: A junction end diverges from the germline sequence, so it may reflect a read error. The chain links TRBV19 to TRBJ1-5; a possible D gene is TRBD1 (6 bases). Germline lookup yields CDR1 LNHDA and CDR2 SQIVND (reference sequence). The CDR3 has 15 amino acids. The CDR3 protein is CACISGQNSNQPLHF. In DNA, the CDR3 is TGTGCCTGTATCTCCGGACAGAATAGCAATCAGCCCCTGCATTTT.

At least ten counts were recorded for this clonotype. The chain links TRBV20-1 to TRBJ2-3, with no clear D. Germline V gives CDR1 DFQATT, CDR2 SNEGSKA (reference sequence). This CDR3 contains 16 residues. The germline V and J ends were trimmed by 0 bases and 1 base, with 14 bases remaining between them. This CDR3 reads CSARDSGEAGTDTQYF. The CDR3, as DNA: TGCAGTGCTAGAGATTCGGGCGAGGCGGGCACAGATACGCAGTATTTT.

The chain uses TRBV9 and TRBJ2-3; no definite D call. Germline CDR1 and CDR2: SGDLS and YYNGEE. The CDR3 runs 13 residues. Trimming removed 3 bases from V and 2 bases from J, with 7 bases in between. The CDR3 DNA follows: TGTGCCAGCAGCGGGGTTCACACAGATACGCAGTATTTT. Protein sequence: CASSGVHTDTQYF.

This clonotype was recorded a few times. With a much larger clone just one base away, this may be a read error. The chain employs TRBV28 and TRBJ2-6; D possibly corresponds to TRBD1 (6 bases). This CDR3 has 17 residues. Germline V gene data show CDR1 as MDHEN and CDR2 as SYDVKM. V was trimmed by 5 bases and J by 2 bases, leaving 16 bases between them. The CDR3 sequence is CASSPQGWAPGANVLTF. The CDR3 nucleotides are TGTGCCAGCAGTCCACAGGGATGGGCCCCTGGGGCCAACGTCCTGACTTTC.

The table lists this clonotype with a count of one. This may arise from a read error, as a much more abundant clone is one base away. The V and J genes are TRBV28 and TRBJ2-3, with D perhaps assigned TRBD1 or TRBD2 (5 bases each). Trimming took 9 bases from V and 14 from J, leaving 15 bases between them. Germline V gene data show CDR1 as MDHEN and CDR2 as SYDVKM. The CDR3 runs 10 residues. The CDR3 coding sequence is TGTGCCAGTGGACTCTTGGGGCGGTATTTT. It is translated as CASGLLGRYF.

This clonotype occurred a few times. V gene TRBV28 combines with J gene TRBJ2-3; D uncertain. Germline V gene data show CDR1 as MDHEN and CDR2 as SYDVKM. The CDR3 consists of 16 residues. Between the trimmed V and J ends, which lost 5 bases and 2 bases, there was a span of 17 bases. The CDR3 DNA reads TGTGCCAGCAGTCCCTCGGACCAGCCCTACACAGATACGCAGTATTTT. It codes for CASSPSDQPYTDTQYF.

This clonotype was seen a handful of times. This chain links TRBV5-6 with TRBJ2-3; 11 bases fit TRBD1. Germline V gives CDR1 SGHDT, CDR2 YYEEEE. The V gene end was trimmed by 5 bases and the J gene end by 3 bases; junction bases not matched to a gene: 5. This CDR3 is 15 amino acids long. CDR3 coding DNA: TGTGCCAGCAGACCGGGACAGGGGGGGACAGATACGCAGTATTTT. This sequence encodes CASRPGQGGTDTQYF.

This clonotype was counted between two and nine times. This chain joins TRBV3-1 and TRBJ2-7; TRBD1 matches at 7 bases. The CDR3 totals 13 residues. CDR1 is LGHDT and CDR2 is YNNKEL in the germline V gene (reference sequence). Trimming cost V 4 bases and J 6 bases; bases outside gene matches: 6. The CDR3 spells CASSPNRGREQYF. In DNA, the CDR3 is TGTGCCAGCAGCCCGAACAGGGGCCGCGAGCAGTACTTC.

This clonotype was seen a handful of times. The CDR3 loop is CASSLESNSYYEQYF. The CDR3 DNA is TGTGCCAGCAGCTTAGAGAGTAACAGCTATTACGAGCAGTACTTC. The rearrangement links TRBV7-6 to TRBJ2-7; D is unclear. This CDR3 spans 15 amino acids. Germline-derived CDR1 and CDR2 are SGHVS and FNYEAQ. Trimming shortened V by 1 base and J by 4 bases, and 14 bases separated the two germline ends.

About this clonotype itself: This could be a read error, since a much larger clone is one nucleotide away. The genes are TRBV7-2 and TRBJ1-1; the D gene is possibly TRBD1 (5 bases). Germline V lookup: CDR1 SGHTA, CDR2 FQGNSA. This CDR3 region has 13 residues. CDR3 in DNA: TGTGCCAGCCCCTCCTGGGAGGACACTGGAGCTTTCTTT. Protein: CASPSWEDTGAFF.

The V gene is TRBV13, the J gene TRBJ1-6; TRBD1 matches at 11 bases. Germline trimming cut 5 bases from V and 9 bases from J; bases unmatched to any gene: 3. Germline loops: CDR1 PRHDT, CDR2 FYEKMQ (reference sequence). This CDR3 region has 14 residues. The CDR3 here is CASSTGTGGSPLHF. CDR3 nucleotides: TGTGCCAGCAGCACCGGGACAGGGGGTTCACCCCTCCACTTT.

The sample holds many counts of this clonotype. The chain joins TRBV29-1 to TRBJ2-2, with 7 bases aligning to TRBD2. The germline gives CDR1 SQVTM, CDR2 ANQGSEA. Losses at the gene ends were 6 bases for V and 3 bases for J; bases not matched to a gene: 4. This CDR3 comprises 13 residues. CDR3 DNA: TGCAGCGTGGGGGGGGGAGACACCGGGGAGCTGTTTTTT. Its protein product is CSVGGGDTGELFF.

This chain links TRBV4-3 with TRBJ2-5; D may correspond to TRBD1 or TRBD2 (6 bases each). Germline CDR1 LGHNA, CDR2 YSLEER. This CDR3 has 15 amino acids. Trimming pared 0 bases from V and 5 bases from J, leaving 13 bases between. The CDR3: CASSQESGGHETQYF. DNA of the CDR3: TGCGCCAGCAGCCAAGAATCCGGGGGCCACGAGACCCAGTACTTC.

This clonotype was counted ten times or more. The chain employs TRBV7-9 and TRBJ1-1; D is undetermined. The CDR3 loop spans 11 amino acids. V was shortened by 3 bases and J by 7 bases, with 6 bases between the two germline ends. Germline lookup yields CDR1 SEHNR and CDR2 FQNEAQ (reference sequence). For the CDR3, the DNA is TGTGCCAGCAGCTTGTCAGTTGAAGCTTTCTTT. It yields the protein CASSLSVEAFF.

This clonotype occurred many times. This rearrangement joins TRBV7-9 to TRBJ2-7; D unresolved. Trimming took 4 bases from V and 3 from J, leaving 4 bases between them. Per the germline V gene, CDR1 is SEHNR and CDR2 is FQNEAQ (reference sequence). This CDR3 has 11 amino acids. For the CDR3, the DNA is TGTGCCAGCAGCTGGGACTACGAGCAGTACTTC. Amino acid sequence: CASSWDYEQYF. The full variable domain, rest sourced from reference TRBV7-9 and TRBJ2-7, is DTGVSQNPRHKITKRGQNVTFRCDPISEHNRLYWYRQTLGQGPEFLTYFQNEAQLEKSRLLSDRFSAERPKGSFSTLEIQRTEQGDSAMYLCASSWDYEQYFGPGTRLTVT.